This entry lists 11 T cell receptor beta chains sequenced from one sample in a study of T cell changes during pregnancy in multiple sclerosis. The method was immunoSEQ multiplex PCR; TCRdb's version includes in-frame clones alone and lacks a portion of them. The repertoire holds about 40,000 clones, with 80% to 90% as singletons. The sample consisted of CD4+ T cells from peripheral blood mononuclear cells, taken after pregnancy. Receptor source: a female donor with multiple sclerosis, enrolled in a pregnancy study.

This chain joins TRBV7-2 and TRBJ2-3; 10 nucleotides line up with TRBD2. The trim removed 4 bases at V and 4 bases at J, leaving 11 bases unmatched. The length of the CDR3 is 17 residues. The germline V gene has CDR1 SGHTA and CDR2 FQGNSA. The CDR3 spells CASSSGLARIMADTQYF. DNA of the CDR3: TGTGCCAGCAGCTCGGGACTAGCGAGAATCATGGCAGATACGCAGTATTTT.

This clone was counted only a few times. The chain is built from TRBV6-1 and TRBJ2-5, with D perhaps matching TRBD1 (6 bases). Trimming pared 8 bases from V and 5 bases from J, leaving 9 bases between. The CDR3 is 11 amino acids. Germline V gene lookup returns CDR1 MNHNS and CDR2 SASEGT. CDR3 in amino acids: CASGQGETQYF. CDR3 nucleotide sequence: TGTGCCAGCGGGCAGGGGGAGACCCAGTACTTC.

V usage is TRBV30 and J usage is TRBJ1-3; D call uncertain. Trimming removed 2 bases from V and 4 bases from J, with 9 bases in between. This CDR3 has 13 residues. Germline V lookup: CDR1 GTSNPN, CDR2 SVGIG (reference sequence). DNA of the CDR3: TGTGCCTGGAGTACCAGTCCGGGAAACACCATATATTTT. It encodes CAWSTSPGNTIYF.

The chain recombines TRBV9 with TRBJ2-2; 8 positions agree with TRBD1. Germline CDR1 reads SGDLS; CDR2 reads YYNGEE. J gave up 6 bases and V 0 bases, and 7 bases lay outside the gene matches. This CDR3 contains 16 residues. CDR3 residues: CASSVVGQGAAGELFF. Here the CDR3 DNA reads TGTGCCAGCAGCGTAGTTGGCCAGGGGGCGGCCGGGGAGCTGTTTTTT.

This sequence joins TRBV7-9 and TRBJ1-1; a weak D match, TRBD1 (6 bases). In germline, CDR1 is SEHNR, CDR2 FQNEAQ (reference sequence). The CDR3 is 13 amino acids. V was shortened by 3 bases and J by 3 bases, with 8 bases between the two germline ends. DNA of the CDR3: TGTGCCAGCAGCTTTTACAGGGACACTGAAGCTTTCTTT. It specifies CASSFYRDTEAFF.

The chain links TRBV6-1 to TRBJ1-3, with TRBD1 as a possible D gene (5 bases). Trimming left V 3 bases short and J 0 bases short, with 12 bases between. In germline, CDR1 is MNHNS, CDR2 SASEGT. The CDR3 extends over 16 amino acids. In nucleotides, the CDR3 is TGTGCCAGCAGTGATCGGACATTCAGCTCTGGAAACACCATATATTTT. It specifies CASSDRTFSSGNTIYF.

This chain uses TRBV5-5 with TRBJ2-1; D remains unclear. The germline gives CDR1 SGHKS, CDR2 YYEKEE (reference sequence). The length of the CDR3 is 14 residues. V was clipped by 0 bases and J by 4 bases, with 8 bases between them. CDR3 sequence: CASSLVQKYNEQFF. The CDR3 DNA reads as TGTGCCAGCAGCTTGGTGCAGAAATACAATGAGCAGTTCTTC.

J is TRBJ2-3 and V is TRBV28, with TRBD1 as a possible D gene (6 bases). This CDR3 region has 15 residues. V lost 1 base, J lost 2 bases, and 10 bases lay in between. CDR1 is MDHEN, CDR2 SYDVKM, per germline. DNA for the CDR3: TGTGCCAGCAGTTTATTGGCAGGGGACACAGATACGCAGTATTTT. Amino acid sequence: CASSLLAGDTDTQYF.

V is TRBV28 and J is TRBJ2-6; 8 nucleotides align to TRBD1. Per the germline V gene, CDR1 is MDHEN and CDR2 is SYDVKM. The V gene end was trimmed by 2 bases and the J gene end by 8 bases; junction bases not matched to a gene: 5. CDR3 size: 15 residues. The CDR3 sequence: CASSLGGQVPNVLTF. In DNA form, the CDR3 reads TGTGCCAGCAGTTTAGGGGGACAGGTTCCCAACGTCCTGACTTTC.

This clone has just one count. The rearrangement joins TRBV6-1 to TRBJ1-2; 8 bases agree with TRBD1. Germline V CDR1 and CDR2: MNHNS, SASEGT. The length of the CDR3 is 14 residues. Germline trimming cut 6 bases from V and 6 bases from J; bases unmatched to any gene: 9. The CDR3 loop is CASRSGGLPHGYTF. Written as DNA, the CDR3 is TGTGCCAGCAGGTCAGGGGGCCTACCCCATGGCTACACCTTC.

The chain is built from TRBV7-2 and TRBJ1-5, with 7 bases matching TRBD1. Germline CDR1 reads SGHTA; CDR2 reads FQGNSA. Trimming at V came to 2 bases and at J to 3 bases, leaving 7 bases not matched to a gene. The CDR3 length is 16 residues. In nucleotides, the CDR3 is TGTGCCAGCAGCTTATCCGGGACAGCCTACAATCAGCCCCAGCATTTT. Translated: CASSLSGTAYNQPQHF.